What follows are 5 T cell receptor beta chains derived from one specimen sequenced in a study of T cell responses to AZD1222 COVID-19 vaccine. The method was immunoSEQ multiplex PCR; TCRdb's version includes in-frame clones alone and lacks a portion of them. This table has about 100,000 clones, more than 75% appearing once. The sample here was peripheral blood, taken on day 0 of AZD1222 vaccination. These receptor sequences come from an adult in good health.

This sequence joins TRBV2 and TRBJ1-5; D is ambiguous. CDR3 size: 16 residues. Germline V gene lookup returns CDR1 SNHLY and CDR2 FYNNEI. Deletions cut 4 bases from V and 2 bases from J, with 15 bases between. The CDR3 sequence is CASSGRGGVGNQPQHF. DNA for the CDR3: TGTGCCAGCAGTGGTCGGGGTGGTGTAGGCAATCAGCCCCAGCATTTT.

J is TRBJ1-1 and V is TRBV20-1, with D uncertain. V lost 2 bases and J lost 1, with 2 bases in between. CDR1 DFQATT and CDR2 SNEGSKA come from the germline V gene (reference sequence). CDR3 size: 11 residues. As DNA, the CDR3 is TGCAGTGCTAGACGGAACACTGAAGCTTTCTTT. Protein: CSARRNTEAFF.

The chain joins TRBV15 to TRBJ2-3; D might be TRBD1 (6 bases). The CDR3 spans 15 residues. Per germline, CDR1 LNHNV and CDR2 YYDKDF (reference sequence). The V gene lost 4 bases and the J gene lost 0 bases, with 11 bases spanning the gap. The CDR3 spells CATSIQGLSTDTQYF. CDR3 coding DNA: TGTGCCACCAGCATACAGGGTCTTAGCACAGATACGCAGTATTTT.

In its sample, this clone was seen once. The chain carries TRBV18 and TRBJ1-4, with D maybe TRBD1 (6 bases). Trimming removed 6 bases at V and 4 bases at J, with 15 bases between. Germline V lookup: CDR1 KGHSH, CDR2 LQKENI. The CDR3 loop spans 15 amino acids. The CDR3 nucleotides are TGTGCCAGCTCCCGGGCGCAGGGGAGTAATGAAAAACTGTTTTTT. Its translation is CASSRAQGSNEKLFF.

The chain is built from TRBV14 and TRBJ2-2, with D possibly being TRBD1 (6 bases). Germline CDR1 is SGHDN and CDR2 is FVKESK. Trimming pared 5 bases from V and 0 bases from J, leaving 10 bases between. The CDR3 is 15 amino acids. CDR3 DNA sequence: TGTGCCAGCAGCTTCAGGGGATCGAACACCGGGGAGCTGTTTTTT. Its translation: CASSFRGSNTGELFF.